These 20 T cell receptor beta chains were sequenced from one sample in a study of CD8+ T cells in alopecia areata. Treatment here: oral pan-JAK inhibitor, 5-10 mg twice daily. Extraction and reverse transcription of RNA yielded cDNA as the sequencing template. Profiled with immunoSEQ multiplex PCR; TCRdb holds only in-frame clones, not every one. Here the sample spans about 190,000 clones, 45% to 75% being singletons. Sequenced here: CD4+ T cells sorted from blood, sampled at week 4, from a patient treated with tofacitinib. These receptors originate from a human donor with alopecia areata.

The rearrangement links TRBV27 to TRBJ2-4; 10 positions match TRBD2. The CDR3 is made up of 18 amino acids. With 4 bases clipped from V and 3 bases from J, the junction kept 12 bases outside the gene matches. Germline lookup yields CDR1 MNHEY and CDR2 SMNVEV (reference sequence). CDR3: CASSSLAGTTMGKNIQYF. The CDR3 nucleotides read TGTGCCAGCAGTTCACTAGCGGGGACTACGATGGGCAAAAACATTCAGTACTTC.

This clone was picked up a small number of times. The chain is built from TRBV29-1 and TRBJ2-2, with a tentative D call TRBD1 (5 bases). CDR3 length: 13 amino acids. The germline V gene encodes CDR1 SQVTM and CDR2 ANQGSEA. With 3 bases removed from V and 4 bases from J, the gap between germline ends came to 9 bases. CDR3 sequence reads: CSVDGRGTGELFF. The CDR3 bases are TGCAGCGTTGATGGTAGGGGCACCGGGGAGCTGTTTTTT.

The V and J genes are TRBV30 and TRBJ1-2; the match to TRBD1 covers 9 bases. Losses at the gene ends were 2 bases for V and 6 bases for J; bases not matched to a gene: 4. This CDR3 has 13 amino acids. The germline CDR1 and CDR2 sequences are GTSNPN and SVGIG (reference sequence). CDR3 nucleotides: TGTGCCTGGAGTAGGGACAGGGACCATGGCTACACCTTC. This codes for CAWSRDRDHGYTF.

This clone has just a few counts. This rearrangement joins TRBV5-1 to TRBJ2-7; 7 nucleotides align to TRBD2. The CDR3 has 14 residues. Looked up from germline, CDR1 is SGHRS and CDR2 is YFSETQ. The junction had 10 bases not matched to a gene; V was cut back by 4 bases and J by 6 bases. The CDR3 protein is CASSPRTRAAEQYF. The CDR3 DNA sequence: TGCGCCAGCAGCCCCCGGACTAGAGCGGCCGAGCAGTACTTC.

The chain joins TRBV15 to TRBJ1-5; D ambiguous. Germline V gene lookup returns CDR1 LNHNV and CDR2 YYDKDF (reference sequence). The CDR3 sequence is 15 residues long. V was clipped by 3 bases and J by 1 base, with 10 bases between them. Here the CDR3 reads CATSSSRWSNQPQHF. CDR3 DNA sequence: TGTGCCACCAGCAGTTCTCGGTGGAGCAATCAGCCCCAGCATTTT.

The chain's CDR3 is CAISPGQENSNQPQHF. The CDR3, as DNA: TGTGCCATCAGCCCGGGACAGGAAAATAGCAATCAGCCCCAGCATTTT. This chain connects TRBV10-3 to TRBJ1-5; the match to TRBD1 covers 8 bases. Germline CDR1 reads ENHRY; CDR2 reads SYGVKD. Losses at the gene ends were 6 bases for V and 0 bases for J; bases not matched to a gene: 7. This CDR3 spans 16 amino acids.

The chain couples TRBV5-6 to TRBJ2-3; 8 nucleotides align to TRBD1. The CDR3 is 15 amino acids. V gave up 5 bases and J gave up 4 bases; unmatched junction bases: 9. Germline CDR1 is SGHDT and CDR2 is YYEEEE. The CDR3 DNA sequence: TGTGCCAGCAGTGACAGGGGAAAGGGCGCAGATACGCAGTATTTT. Its translation: CASSDRGKGADTQYF. Complete variable domain (other parts from reference TRBV5-6 and TRBJ2-3): DAGVTQSPTHLIKTRGQQVTLRCSPKSGHDTVSWYQQALGQGPQFIFQYYEEEERQRGNFPDRFSGHQFPNYSSELNVNALLLGDSALYLCASSDRGKGADTQYFGPGTRLTVL.

J is TRBJ2-2 and V is TRBV30, with 12 bases fitting TRBD2. Germline trimming cut 3 bases from V and 6 bases from J; bases unmatched to any gene: 5. The CDR3 is 15 residues long. Germline V gene data show CDR1 as GTSNPN and CDR2 as SVGIG (reference sequence). The CDR3 DNA reads TGTGCCTGGAGGTTCCTAGCGGGAGGGCCCGGGGAGCTGTTTTTT. Protein sequence: CAWRFLAGGPGELFF.

This clone was detected only once. V gene TRBV30 combines with J gene TRBJ2-3; 11 bases are a match to TRBD1. After removal of 1 base from V and 1 base from J, the junction contained 10 bases not matched to a gene. Germline CDR1 and CDR2: GTSNPN and SVGIG (reference sequence). The CDR3 is 18 residues long. For the CDR3, the DNA is TGTGCCTGGAGTGCCCTCCGGACAGGGGGCTTGGGCACAGATACGCAGTATTTT. As protein: CAWSALRTGGLGTDTQYF.

A few counts support this clone. This sequence joins TRBV4-1 and TRBJ1-1; a weak D match, TRBD1 (5 bases). The CDR3 sequence is 14 residues long. Germline V gene lookup returns CDR1 MGHRA and CDR2 YSYEKL. V gave up 1 base and J gave up 10 bases, with 16 bases separating them. The CDR3 nucleotides are TGCGCCAGCAGCCAAGGGGAGTGGCAGGGTCGAGCTTTCTTT. It is translated as CASSQGEWQGRAFF.

This chain links TRBV7-2 with TRBJ1-5; D perhaps matches TRBD1 (6 bases). The V gene's germline CDR1 is SGHTA and CDR2 FQGNSA. V gave up 5 bases and J gave up 5 bases, with 10 bases separating them. This CDR3 has 13 residues. The CDR3 region is CASSQDSDQPQHF. The CDR3 DNA reads TGTGCCAGCAGCCAGGACAGCGATCAGCCCCAGCATTTT.

Turning to this clone: The junction does not match germline at one end; this may be a read error. The chain uses TRBV27 and TRBJ2-1, with D unresolved. The germline CDR1 and CDR2 sequences are MNHEY and SMNVEV (reference sequence). CDR3 length: 11 residues. CDR3 nucleotide sequence: TGTACCAGCAGTTTAGGTTGGGAGCAGTTCTTC. It yields the protein CTSSLGWEQFF.

The gene calls are TRBV5-1 and TRBJ1-2; D unclear. V lost 0 bases, J lost 5 bases, and 14 bases lay in between. CDR1 and CDR2 (germline): SGHRS, YFSETQ. This CDR3 has 15 amino acids. As DNA, the CDR3 is TGCGCCAGCAGCTTGGCCGGGAGCCATACTTATGGCTACACCTTC. It encodes CASSLAGSHTYGYTF. The full variable domain, its missing parts supplied by reference TRBV5-1 and TRBJ1-2, is KAGVTQTPRYLIKTRGQQVTLSCSPISGHRSVSWYQQTPGQGLQFLFEYFSETQRNKGNFPGRFSGRQFSNSRSEMNVSTLELGDSALYLCASSLAGSHTYGYTFGSGTRLTVV.

The V call is TRBV29-1, the J call TRBJ2-1; 7 positions agree with TRBD2. Trimming took 4 bases from V and 3 from J; bases not matched to a gene: 6. The CDR3 is made up of 14 amino acids. Germline CDR1 is SQVTM and CDR2 is ANQGSEA. The CDR3 here is CSVVGTSVYNEQFF. As DNA, the CDR3 is TGCAGCGTTGTCGGTACTAGCGTCTACAATGAGCAGTTCTTC.

This clone appeared a few times. The chain is built from TRBV5-1 and TRBJ1-2; the D is unclear. This CDR3 region has 15 residues. Germline loops: CDR1 SGHRS, CDR2 YFSETQ. V was shortened by 1 base and J by 4 bases, with 14 bases between the two germline ends. CDR3 sequence (DNA): TGCGCCAGCAGCTTGTCACTGAGCAGCCGCTATGGCTACACCTTC. Translating gives CASSLSLSSRYGYTF. The full variable domain, in which reference TRBV5-1 and TRBJ1-2 provide the parts outside the CDR3, is KAGVTQTPRYLIKTRGQQVTLSCSPISGHRSVSWYQQTPGQGLQFLFEYFSETQRNKGNFPGRFSGRQFSNSRSEMNVSTLELGDSALYLCASSLSLSSRYGYTFGSGTRLTVV.

This sequence joins TRBV7-9 and TRBJ2-7; 7 nucleotides line up with TRBD2. This CDR3 region has 15 residues. Germline V gives CDR1 SEHNR, CDR2 FQNEAQ (reference sequence). The ends lost 5 bases at V and 5 bases at J; junction bases unmatched: 12. The CDR3 reads CASSATGRPGDEQYF. The DNA for the CDR3 is TGTGCCAGCAGCGCCACCGGGAGGCCGGGGGACGAGCAGTACTTC.

The chain employs TRBV30 and TRBJ2-1, with TRBD1 as a possible D gene (5 bases). CDR1 is GTSNPN, CDR2 SVGIG, per germline (reference sequence). V was trimmed by 3 bases and J by 0 bases, leaving 9 bases between them. This CDR3 region has 14 residues. CDR3 DNA sequence: TGTGCCTGGAGCCGGACAACCTCCTACAATGAGCAGTTCTTC. This translates into CAWSRTTSYNEQFF.

This chain's CDR3 is CASSFDTDYEQYF. CDR3 coding DNA: TGCGCCAGCAGCTTTGACACCGACTACGAGCAGTACTTC. V is TRBV5-1 and J is TRBJ2-7; unclear D gene. Germline V gene sequence: CDR1 SGHRS, CDR2 YFSETQ. The CDR3 is made up of 13 amino acids. Deletions cut 2 bases from V and 3 bases from J, with 9 bases between.

This chain links TRBV25-1 with TRBJ2-5; maybe TRBD1 (6 bases). Between the trimmed V and J ends, which lost 2 bases and 4 bases, there was a span of 14 bases. The CDR3 has 15 residues. Germline CDR1 is MGHDK and CDR2 is SYGVNS. CDR3 in DNA: TGTGCCAGCAGTGAAGGGGGCGCAGGGACAGAGACCCAGTACTTC. Its protein is CASSEGGAGTETQYF.

Points on this clone: The same CDR3 is also encoded by other DNA sequences in this sample. The chain's CDR3 is CASSSKYEQYF. DNA for the CDR3: TGTGCCAGCAGCTCAAAATACGAGCAGTACTTC. This chain connects TRBV11-2 to TRBJ2-7, with no clear D. V dropped 4 bases and J dropped 4 bases, with 5 bases sitting between them. The CDR3 has 11 amino acids. CDR1 is SGHAT and CDR2 is FQNNGV in the germline V gene.